This entry features one TCR beta chain sequence. Its antigen remains unidentified. This entry is derived from a study of CD8+ T cells in alopecia areata. Researchers took lesional scalp punch biopsies and peripheral blood from people who were alopecia areata patients. Germline assignment: CDR1 SGDLS and CDR2 YYNGEE. The CDR3 covers 12 residues. V was trimmed by 4 bases and J by 7 bases, leaving 9 bases between them. Investigators isolated RNA and reverse transcribed it into cDNA to act as the sequencing template. Sequencing was performed with immunoSEQ multiplex PCR; in TCRdb, only in-frame clones are kept and a portion is missing. The table records 55,000 to 70,000 clones, more than 40% of them present only once. Whole-study findings and limits: Lesional scalp displayed greater clonality than normal scalp, most notably in alopecia totalis/universalis.

The receptor comes from a human donor with alopecia areata. The sample here was CD8+ T cells sorted from blood, taken at week 0. The J gene is TRBJ2-1, the V gene TRBV9; the D is unclear. The chain's CDR3 is CASSSNQNEQFF. The CDR3 region has the DNA TGTGCCAGCAGCTCGAATCAGAATGAGCAGTTCTTC.